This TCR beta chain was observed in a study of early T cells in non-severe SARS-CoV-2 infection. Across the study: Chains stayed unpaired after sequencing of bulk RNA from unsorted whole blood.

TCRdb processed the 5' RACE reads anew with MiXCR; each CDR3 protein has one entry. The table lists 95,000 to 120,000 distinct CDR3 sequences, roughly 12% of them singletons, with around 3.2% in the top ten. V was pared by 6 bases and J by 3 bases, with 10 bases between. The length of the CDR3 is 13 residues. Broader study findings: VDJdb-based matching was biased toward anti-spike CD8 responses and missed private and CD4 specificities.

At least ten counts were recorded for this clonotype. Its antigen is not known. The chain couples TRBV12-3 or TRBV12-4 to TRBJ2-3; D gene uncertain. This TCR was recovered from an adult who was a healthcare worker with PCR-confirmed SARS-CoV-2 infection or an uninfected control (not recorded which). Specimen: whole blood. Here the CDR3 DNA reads TGTGCCAGCAGCCCCGACGGTACAGATACGCAGTATTTT. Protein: CASSPDGTDTQYF.